The rows below give T cell receptor beta chains drawn from one sample of a study of T cell responses to AZD1222 COVID-19 vaccine. Repertoires were generated with immunoSEQ multiplex PCR, while TCRdb's copy carries only in-frame clones and drops some. The top ten hold about 1.2% of the sample, which has 95,000 to 150,000 clones, around 87% seen once. This specimen was peripheral blood, taken on day 0 of AZD1222 vaccination. The receptors were gathered from an adult in good health. The conserved cysteine and the conserved F or W are not part of the CDR3 here. Only some rows state a clone size, as once, few, many or a class for expanded clones.

size,V,J,CDR3
-,TRBV3-1/TRBV3-2,TRBJ2-1,ASSQAQRGIYNEQF
-,TRBV12-3/TRBV12-4,TRBJ1-2,ASSLGTDYGYT
-,TRBV30,TRBJ1-2,AWKYGRGYGYT
-,TRBV6-5,TRBJ1-6,ASSGQGKSPLH
-,TRBV4-1,TRBJ1-5,ASSQAETNQPQH
-,TRBV4-1,TRBJ1-5,ASSPPTGQPQH
-,TRBV4-3,TRBJ1-1,ASSQDRDITEAF
-,TRBV7-8,TRBJ2-2,ASSRGGTGELF
-,TRBV5-4,TRBJ1-1,ASSSGPLGTEAF
-,TRBV5-5,TRBJ2-2,ASSLSPTGELF
-,TRBV3-1/TRBV3-2,TRBJ1-4,ASSRLTGFQEKLF
-,TRBV12-3/TRBV12-4,TRBJ2-2,ASSPTNTGELF
few,TRBV2,TRBJ2-7,ASSELGEQY
-,TRBV6-2/TRBV6-3,TRBJ1-5,ASSYVESNQPQH
-,TRBV4-2,TRBJ1-2,ASSQDVDRDLYGYT
-,TRBV6-2/TRBV6-3,TRBJ2-7,ASSYSIDYEQY
once,TRBV5-1,TRBJ1-1,ASSFGDTRKNTEAF
-,TRBV10-2,TRBJ1-4,ASSLTRTNEKLF
-,TRBV6-5,TRBJ1-1,ASKPEGYTEAF
-,TRBV3-1/TRBV3-2,TRBJ1-2,ASSPLGRSYGYT
-,TRBV9,TRBJ2-5,ASSEGDRFQETQY
-,TRBV2,TRBJ1-1,ASRTQTRGTEAF
-,TRBV21-1,TRBJ2-1,ASSKRGQGRYEQF
once,TRBV7-8,TRBJ1-1,ASSLVGKDTEAF
-,TRBV2,TRBJ2-7,ASRLSPSYEQY
-,TRBV19,TRBJ1-6,ATAPAGTFYNSPLH
-,TRBV14,TRBJ2-1,ASSQDRILAEEGQF
-,TRBV30,TRBJ1-6,AWTFHLGYSPLH
-,TRBV5-1,TRBJ1-2,ASSSTSGERYT
-,TRBV3-1/TRBV3-2,TRBJ2-7,ASSQDLGGSMVKQY
-,TRBV12-3/TRBV12-4,TRBJ1-1,ASSLGPEAF
-,TRBV10-1,TRBJ2-7,ASSEGGLSYEQY
-,TRBV4-1,TRBJ2-5,ASSQDLFLPEQETQY
-,TRBV5-1,TRBJ1-3,ASSPDGSGNTIY
few,TRBV7-2,TRBJ1-6,ASRPTFTVRANSPLH
-,TRBV7-6,TRBJ2-2,ASSLGQGYTGELF
-,TRBV6-5,TRBJ1-5,ASSQQGLQPQH
-,TRBV6-6,TRBJ2-6,ASTERANVLT
-,TRBV4-2,TRBJ2-5,ASSQEEAGGATQY
once,TRBV2,TRBJ1-5,ASSEARGGWQPQH
-,TRBV30,TRBJ1-1,AWSVRALEAF
-,TRBV5-4,TRBJ2-7,ASSPGGEQY
-,TRBV27,TRBJ2-7,ASSLLTPGQTTYEQY
once,TRBV19,TRBJ2-1,ASSIVLGGGSYNEQF
-,TRBV3-1/TRBV3-2,TRBJ1-6,ASSQVWGNSPLH
-,TRBV19,TRBJ1-2,ASSPVRDRVKSNYGYT
-,TRBV5-1,TRBJ2-1,ASNLGTSGLSSYNEQF
-,TRBV19,TRBJ1-2,ASSSRGNGYT
-,TRBV29-1,TRBJ1-1,SVQGLYTEAF